This T cell receptor beta chain was recovered during a study of T cell responses to AZD1222 COVID-19 vaccine listed by TCRdb under 2021. Background for the entire study: AZD1222 recipients with second doses at about 4 weeks or about 12 weeks were pooled, because spike-specific TCR depth and breadth did not differ between schedules. A total of 230 to 250 trial participants underwent TCR sequencing, of whom 207 had received two doses of AZD1222 and roughly 26 had received two doses of the MenACWY control vaccine. Trial participants were enrolled by age into 18-55, 56-69 and 70-plus year subgroups, with around 150, 28 and 57 TCR-sequenced participants respectively. Summary of the overall study and its limitations: In the small 56-69-year group, the increase in depth fell short of significance, most likely because of low power. After two AZD1222 doses, both the breadth and the depth of spike-specific TCRs were significantly higher than at day 0 and than in MenACWY recipients. The whole spike protein was spanned by vaccine-associated CD4 TCRs, and dominant responses were seen in regions 160-218 and 743-854. Because no day 14 peak-response samples were available, repertoires were characterized only after the peak T cell response. Conclusions about previously exposed vaccinees were limited because only six or seven AZD1222 recipients were SARS-CoV-2 seropositive at baseline. Most participants were white British and females outnumbered males, and the authors suggested that clonal diversity may have been underestimated. Nearly half of unique spike-specific TCRs reportedly recognized epitopes outside regions mutated in the B.1.351 and B.1.1.7 variants.

The CDR3 regions of human TCRbeta chains were analyzed by immunosequencing. The source study handled its data this way. Repertoire TCRs were matched against a reference library of SARS-CoV-2-specific TCRs generated with the MIRA antigen-specificity platform. Breadth meant the fraction of unique TCRs that were SARS-CoV-2-associated, whereas depth meant the fraction of total T cells that were SARS-CoV-2-associated. Using the MIRA data, each spike-specific TCR was assigned both to the spike region to which the TCR was reactive and to a CD4 or CD8 class. Log10-transformed breadth and depth values were compared by one-way ANOVA with Sidak's multiple comparisons tests. The source is immuneACCESS, and TCRdb retained only in-frame sequences with V and J called. Part of the clones is not carried over; for the studies checked, unresolved V genes explain less than half of this, and the remainder is unexplained. V, J and clone size were drawn from that table, and D and trimming were deduced from the DNA. The sample contains around 120,000 clones, roughly 88% of them found a single time. Roughly 3.5% of the sample rests with the top ten.

Turning to this clone: Its antigen specificity is not known. Within one base of it there is no much larger clone, and no base qualities were kept.

The time point label, read with the paper, signifies: baseline before first vaccination. Vaccinee samples came from UK trials COV001 and COV002, including a single-blind randomized controlled phase 2/3 trial of AZD1222 (ChAdOx1 nCoV-19) in healthy adults. For TCRbeta chain sequencing, PBMC samples were collected from trial participants at day 0 and at day 28 after the second dose. V is reduced by 3 bases and J by 7 bases, leaving a spacing of 4 bases between them. Measured from the cysteine to the phenylalanine, the CDR3 is 11 residues long. Of the read, only the CDR3 DNA is kept; its 33 bases are in frame from base 1. Looking up the germline V gene yields CDR1 MNHNS and CDR2 SASEGT.

Sequencing was performed on peripheral blood, taken on day 0 of AZD1222 vaccination. The sequence was collected from an adult in good health. The V gene is TRBV6-1 and the J gene is TRBJ2-1, with an unclear D gene assignment. The sequenced DNA: TGTGCCAGCAGTGAGCCGAATGAGCAGTTCTTC. It translates to CASSEPNEQFF.